This is a list of T cell receptor beta chains from one sample in a study of neurological immune-mediated disorders. TCRdb used MiXCR to reprocess the 5' RACE reads, holding one entry per CDR3 protein. Seen here are roughly 100,000 distinct CDR3 sequences, roughly 3.5% observed once, and the top ten hold 5.5% to 6.5%. The sequencing sample was made of PBMCs. The receptors here all came from a woman between 18 and 29 years old with multiple sclerosis. Each CDR3 is given with its conserved first and last residue. The D gene is left open where the match is weak. Size is stated as once, few or many counts, or a class when the clone is expanded.

V	size	J	D	DNA	CDR3
TRBV12-3/TRBV12-4	many	TRBJ2-7	-	TGTGCCAGCAGTCGCCTGGCCTACGAGCAGTACTTC	CASSRLAYEQYF
TRBV29-1	few	TRBJ1-1	-	TGCAGCGCCGAGACCGGGGGCGAAGCTTTCTTT	CSAETGGEAFF
TRBV20-1	many	TRBJ2-1	-	TGCAGTGCTTCGGGACTCGATCACAATGAGCAGTTCTTC	CSASGLDHNEQFF
TRBV20-1	many	TRBJ2-7	TRBD2	TGCAGTGCGAACTGGGGGGGACCTACTATGTACGAGCAGTACTTC	CSANWGGPTMYEQYF
TRBV28	many	TRBJ2-1	-	TGTGCCAGCAAAGGGTACTACAATGAGCAGTTCTTC	CASKGYYNEQFF
TRBV12-3/TRBV12-4	many	TRBJ1-1	-	TGTGCCAGCAGGAGAGATGGGGACATGAACACTGAAGCTTTCTTT	CASRRDGDMNTEAFF
TRBV2	many	TRBJ2-7	TRBD1	TGTGCCAGCCTACTTTCCGGGACAGAGCTGTACGAGCAGTACTTC	CASLLSGTELYEQYF
TRBV6-5	many	TRBJ2-7	-	TGTGCCAGCAGTAGGGCAGGGTGGCTAGCCTACGAGCAGTACTTC	CASSRAGWLAYEQYF
TRBV3-1	many	TRBJ2-1	-	TGTGCCAGCAGCCCCCCCGGGACACTTCGAAATGAGCAGTTCTTC	CASSPPGTLRNEQFF
TRBV28	many	TRBJ2-7	-	TGTGCCAGCCGGGACGGATCCTACGAGCAGTACTTC	CASRDGSYEQYF
TRBV7-9	many	TRBJ1-1	-	TGTGCCAGCAGCTTAGCGCAAGGTAGGGACACTGAAGCTTTCTTT	CASSLAQGRDTEAFF
TRBV20-1	many	TRBJ2-7	TRBD1	TGCAGTGCTAGAGATCTGATTCGGGACAGCTACGAGCAGTACTTC	CSARDLIRDSYEQYF
TRBV29-1	many	TRBJ2-7	-	TGCAGCGTTGAAGATCTGGGCGGCGGCTACGAGCAGTACTTC	CSVEDLGGGYEQYF
TRBV7-7	many	TRBJ2-7	-	TGTGCTAGCAGCCCTCAACTGGGGGGGCCCGAGCAGTACTTC	CASSPQLGGPEQYF
TRBV7-2	few	TRBJ1-2	TRBD1	TGTGCCAGCAGCCCGCAGTCAGCAGGGGGTGGCTACACCTTC	CASSPQSAGGGYTF
TRBV20-1	many	TRBJ1-1	TRBD1	TGCAGTGCTAGAGATTATGACAGGGCGGATTCGGACACTGAAGCTTTCTTT	CSARDYDRADSDTEAFF
TRBV5-1	many	TRBJ2-5	-	TGCGCCAGCAGCTTGTTCGCTGGAGAGACCCAGTACTTC	CASSLFAGETQYF
TRBV6-6	many	TRBJ2-7	-	TGTGCCAGCAGTTACCTTGCCCGCTCCGGCGAGCAGTACTTC	CASSYLARSGEQYF
TRBV2	many	TRBJ1-4	-	TGTGCCAGCAGTGAAGGTGAAAAACTGTTTTTT	CASSEGEKLFF
TRBV6-1	many	TRBJ2-4	-	TGTGCCAGCATCTCATCGGGTGGAGCCAAAAACATTCAGTACTTC	CASISSGGAKNIQYF
TRBV20-1	many	TRBJ2-3	TRBD2	TGCAGTGCTAGAGATGAACTAGCGGGAGGGCCGGGAGATACGCAGTATTTT	CSARDELAGGPGDTQYF
TRBV28	many	TRBJ2-7	TRBD1	TGTGCCAGCAGTCCGGGACAGGACCTTTTGGAGCAGTACTTC	CASSPGQDLLEQYF
TRBV18	many	TRBJ1-1	-	TGTGCCAGCTCATCCACTGAGGAGGGAAAAGCTTTCTTT	CASSSTEEGKAFF
TRBV2	many	TRBJ1-2	-	TGTGCCAGCAGTGAAGCGCTAGGGCTACTATACCTTAACTATGGCTACACCTTC	CASSEALGLLYLNYGYTF